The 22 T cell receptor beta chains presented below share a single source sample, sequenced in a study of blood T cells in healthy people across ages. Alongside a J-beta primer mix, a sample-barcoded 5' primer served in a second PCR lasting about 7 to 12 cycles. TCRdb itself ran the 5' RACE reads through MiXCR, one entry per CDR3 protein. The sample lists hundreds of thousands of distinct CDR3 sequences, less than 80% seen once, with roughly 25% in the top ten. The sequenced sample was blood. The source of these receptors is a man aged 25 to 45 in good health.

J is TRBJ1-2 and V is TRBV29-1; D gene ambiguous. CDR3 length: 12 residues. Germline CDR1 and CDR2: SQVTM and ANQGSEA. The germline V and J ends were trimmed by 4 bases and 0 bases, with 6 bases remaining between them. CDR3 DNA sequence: TGCAGCGTTGCAGGACCTAACTATGGCTACACCTTC. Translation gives CSVAGPNYGYTF.

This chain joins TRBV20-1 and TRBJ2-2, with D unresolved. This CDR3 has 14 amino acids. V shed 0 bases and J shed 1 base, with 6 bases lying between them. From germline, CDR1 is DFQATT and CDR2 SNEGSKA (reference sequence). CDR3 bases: TGCAGTGCTAGAGATGGTGAGAACACCGGGGAGCTGTTTTTT. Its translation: CSARDGENTGELFF.

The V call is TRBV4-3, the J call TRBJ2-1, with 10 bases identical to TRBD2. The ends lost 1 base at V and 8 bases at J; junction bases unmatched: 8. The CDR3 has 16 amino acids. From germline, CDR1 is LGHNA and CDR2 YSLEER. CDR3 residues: CASSQVAAGGRDEQFF. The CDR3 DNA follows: TGCGCCAGCAGCCAAGTTGCAGCGGGGGGGCGGGATGAGCAGTTCTTC.

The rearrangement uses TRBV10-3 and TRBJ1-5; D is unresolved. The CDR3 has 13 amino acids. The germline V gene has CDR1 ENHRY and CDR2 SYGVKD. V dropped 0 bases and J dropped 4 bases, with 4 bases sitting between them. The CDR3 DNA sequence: TGTGCCATCAGTGAGTCGTGGAATCAGCCCCAGCATTTT. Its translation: CAISESWNQPQHF.

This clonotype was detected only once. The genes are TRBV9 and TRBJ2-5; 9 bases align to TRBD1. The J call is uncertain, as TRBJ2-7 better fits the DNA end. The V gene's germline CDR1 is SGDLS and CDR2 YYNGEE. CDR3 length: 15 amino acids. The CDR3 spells CASSPTGQGKHEQYF. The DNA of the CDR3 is TGTGCCAGCAGCCCCACGGGACAGGGAAAGCACGAGCAGTACTTC.

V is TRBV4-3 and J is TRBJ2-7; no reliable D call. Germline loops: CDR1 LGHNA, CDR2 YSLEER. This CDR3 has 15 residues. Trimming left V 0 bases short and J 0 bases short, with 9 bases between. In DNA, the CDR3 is TGCGCCAGCAGCCAAGAGCGGTTCCTCTCCTACGAGCAGTACTTC. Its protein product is CASSQERFLSYEQYF.

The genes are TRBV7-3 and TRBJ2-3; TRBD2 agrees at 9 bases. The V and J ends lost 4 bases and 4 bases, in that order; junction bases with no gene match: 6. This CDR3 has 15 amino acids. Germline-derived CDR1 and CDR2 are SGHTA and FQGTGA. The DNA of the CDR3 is TGTGCCAGCAGCTGGGGCGGGGGGGCCGCAGATACGCAGTATTTT. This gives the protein CASSWGGGAADTQYF.

The DNA for the CDR3 is TGTGCCAGCTCACCACCGGTCGGGGGGCAATCCTACGAGCAGTACTTC. Its protein is CASSPPVGGQSYEQYF. The chain joins TRBV18 to TRBJ2-7; possibly TRBD2 for D (7 bases). The germline V gene encodes CDR1 KGHSH and CDR2 LQKENI. The ends were cut back, 0 bases at V and 1 base at J, with 13 bases in the middle. This CDR3 region has 16 residues.

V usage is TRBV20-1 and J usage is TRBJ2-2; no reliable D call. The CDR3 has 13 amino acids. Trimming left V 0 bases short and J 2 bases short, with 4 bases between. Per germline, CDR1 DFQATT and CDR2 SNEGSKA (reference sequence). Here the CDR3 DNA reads TGCAGTGCTAGAGACATTAACACCGGGGAGCTGTTTTTT. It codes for CSARDINTGELFF.

The CDR3 region has the DNA TGTGCCAGCAGCGCTCTCCTAGCGGGGGAACTAGCCAAAAACATTCAGTACTTC. Translated: CASSALLAGELAKNIQYF. The rearrangement uses TRBV2 and TRBJ2-4; the match to TRBD2 covers 10 bases. The CDR3 covers 18 residues. The germline V gene encodes CDR1 SNHLY and CDR2 FYNNEI. With V trimmed by 6 bases and J by 0 bases, 11 bases remained unmatched. The variable domain in full, completed from reference TRBV2 and TRBJ2-4, reads EPEVTQTPSHQVTQMGQEVILRCVPISNHLYFYWYRQILGQKVEFLVSFYNNEISEKSEIFDDQFSVERPDGSNFTLKIRSTKLEDSAMYFCASSALLAGELAKNIQYFGAGTRLSVL.

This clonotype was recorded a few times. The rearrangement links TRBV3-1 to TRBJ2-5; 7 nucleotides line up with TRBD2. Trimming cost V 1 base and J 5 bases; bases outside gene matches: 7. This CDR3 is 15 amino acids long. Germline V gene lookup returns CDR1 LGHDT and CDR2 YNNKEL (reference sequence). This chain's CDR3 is CASSQGRDYGETQYF. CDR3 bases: TGTGCCAGCAGCCAAGGGAGGGACTACGGTGAGACCCAGTACTTC.

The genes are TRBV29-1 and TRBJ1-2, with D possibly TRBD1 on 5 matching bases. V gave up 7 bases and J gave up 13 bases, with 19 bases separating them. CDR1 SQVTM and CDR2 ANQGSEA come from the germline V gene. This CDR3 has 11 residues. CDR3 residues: CSEGTPKDGTF. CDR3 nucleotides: TGCAGCGAGGGGACTCCCAAAGATGGCACCTTC. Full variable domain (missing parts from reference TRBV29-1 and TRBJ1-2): SAVISQKPSRDICQRGTSLTIQCQVDSQVTMMFWYRQQPGQSLTLIATANQGSEATYESGFVIDKFPISRPNLTFSTLTVSNMSPEDSSIYLCSEGTPKDGTFGSGTRLTVV.

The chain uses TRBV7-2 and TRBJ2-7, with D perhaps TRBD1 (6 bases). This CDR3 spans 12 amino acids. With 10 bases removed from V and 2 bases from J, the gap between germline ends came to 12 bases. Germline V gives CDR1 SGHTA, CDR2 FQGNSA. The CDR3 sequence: CATSQGPYEQYF. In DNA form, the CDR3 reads TGTGCCACCAGTCAGGGGCCCTACGAGCAGTACTTC.

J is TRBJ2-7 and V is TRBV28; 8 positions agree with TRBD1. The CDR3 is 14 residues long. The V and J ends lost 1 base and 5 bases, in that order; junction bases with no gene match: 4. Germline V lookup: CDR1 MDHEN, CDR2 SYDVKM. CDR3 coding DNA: TGTGCCAGCAGTTTATTCAGGGGGCCTGACGAGCAGTACTTC. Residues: CASSLFRGPDEQYF.

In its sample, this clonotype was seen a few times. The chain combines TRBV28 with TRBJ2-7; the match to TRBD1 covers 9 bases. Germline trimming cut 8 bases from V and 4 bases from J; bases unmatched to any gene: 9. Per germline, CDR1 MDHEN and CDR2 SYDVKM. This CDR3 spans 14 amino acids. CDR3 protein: CASFPTGGLYEQYF. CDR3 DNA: TGTGCCAGCTTCCCGACAGGGGGTCTATACGAGCAGTACTTC.

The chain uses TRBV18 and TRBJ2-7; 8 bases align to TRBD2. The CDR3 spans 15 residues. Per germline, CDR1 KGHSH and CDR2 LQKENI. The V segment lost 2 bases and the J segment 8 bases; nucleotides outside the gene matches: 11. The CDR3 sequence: CASSPEAGGRTQQYF. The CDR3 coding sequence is TGTGCCAGCTCACCAGAGGCGGGGGGCCGTACGCAGCAGTACTTC. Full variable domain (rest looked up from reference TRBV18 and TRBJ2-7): NAGVMQNPRHLVRRRGQEARLRCSPMKGHSHVYWYRQLPEEGLKFMVYLQKENIIDESGMPKERFSAEFPKEGPSILRIQQVVRGDSAAYFCASSPEAGGRTQQYFGPGTRLTVT.

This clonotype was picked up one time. The DNA of the CDR3 is TGCAGTGCTAGGGGTGCGGCGGGGGGCGCTCTCTCCGGGGAGCTGTTTTTT. Translated, it gives CSARGAAGGALSGELFF. This chain uses TRBV20-1 with TRBJ2-2, with 8 bases fitting TRBD2. CDR3 length equals 17 residues. The ends lost 3 bases at V and 6 bases at J; junction bases unmatched: 15. CDR1 and CDR2 from the germline V gene are DFQATT and SNEGSKA (reference sequence).

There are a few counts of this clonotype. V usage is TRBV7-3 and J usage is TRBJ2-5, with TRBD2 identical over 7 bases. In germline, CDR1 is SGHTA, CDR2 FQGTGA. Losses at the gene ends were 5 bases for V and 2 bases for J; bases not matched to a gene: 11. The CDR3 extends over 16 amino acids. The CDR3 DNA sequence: TGTGCCAGCAGCCCATTTGGGCGGGGGAGACAAGAGACCCAGTACTTC. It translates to CASSPFGRGRQETQYF. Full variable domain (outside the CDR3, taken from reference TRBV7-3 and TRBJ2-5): GAGVSQTPSNKVTEKGKYVELRCDPISGHTALYWYRQSLGQGPEFLIYFQGTGAADDSGLPNDRFFAVRPEGSVSTLKIQRTERGDSAVYLCASSPFGRGRQETQYFGPGTRLLVL.

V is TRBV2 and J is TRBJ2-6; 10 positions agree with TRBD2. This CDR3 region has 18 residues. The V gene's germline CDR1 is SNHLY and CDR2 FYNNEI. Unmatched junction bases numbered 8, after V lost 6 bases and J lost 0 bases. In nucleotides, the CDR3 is TGTGCCAGCAGCGACCCTAGCGGGGGCCCCTCTGGGGCCAACGTCCTGACTTTC. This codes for CASSDPSGGPSGANVLTF.

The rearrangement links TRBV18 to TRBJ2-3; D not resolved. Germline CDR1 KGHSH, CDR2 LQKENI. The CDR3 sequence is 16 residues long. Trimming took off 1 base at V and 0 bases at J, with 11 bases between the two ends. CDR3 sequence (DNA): TGTGCCAGCTCACCACGGGCTGGCGCGAGCACAGATACGCAGTATTTT. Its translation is CASSPRAGASTDTQYF.

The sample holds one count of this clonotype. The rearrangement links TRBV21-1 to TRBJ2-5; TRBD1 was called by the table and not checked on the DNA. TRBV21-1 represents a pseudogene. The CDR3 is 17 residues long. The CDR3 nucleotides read TGTGCCAGCAGCAAAGAGGGCGTGGGGGGAGCCCAAGAGACCCAGTACTTC. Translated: CASSKEGVGGAQETQYF.

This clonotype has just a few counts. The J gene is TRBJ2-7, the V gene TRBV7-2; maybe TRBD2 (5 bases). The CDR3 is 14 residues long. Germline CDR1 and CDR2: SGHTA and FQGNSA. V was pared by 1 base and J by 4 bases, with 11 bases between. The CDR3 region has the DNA TGTGCCAGCAGCTTAGAAGGACTGCTATACGAGCAGTACTTC. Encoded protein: CASSLEGLLYEQYF.